These 26 T cell receptor beta chains originate from one sample sequenced in a study of human T cells and chemical hapten exposure. Sample time point: patch test 3, about 24 weeks after DPC sensitization. Treatment of the sample: therapeutic diphenylcyclopropenone sensitization with weekly scalp DPC. TCRdb recomputed calls from the RACE reads with MiXCR, one row per CDR3 protein. The sample holds roughly 90,000 distinct CDR3 sequences, roughly a tenth seen once. The source material was whole blood, sampled in connection with sensitization to the hapten diphenylcyclopropenone (DPC). These receptors were collected from a woman in her 30s with alopecia areata. Some clones in this sample may be carry-over from other donors' samples.

As to this clonotype: This CDR3 is missing its conserved last phenylalanine or tryptophan, likely due to a read error. The chain has TRBV11-2 and TRBJ2-3, with D perhaps TRBD1 (6 bases). The CDR3 length is 15 residues. Between the trimmed V and J ends, which lost 4 bases and 6 bases, there was a span of 17 bases. Germline-derived CDR1 and CDR2 are SGHAT and FQNNGV. The CDR3 nucleotides are TGTGCCAGCAGCTCCCAGGGGAACAATTTCGATACGCAGTATTTG. Amino acid sequence: CASSSQGNNFDTQYL.

The V and J genes are TRBV5-4 and TRBJ2-3, with D possibly matching TRBD2 (6 bases). The CDR3 totals 16 residues. Germline-derived CDR1 and CDR2 are SGHNT and YYREEE (reference sequence). Trimming cost V 5 bases and J 1 base, with 17 bases left between them. CDR3 sequence: CASRTQGGGRTDTQYF. The CDR3 DNA reads as TGTGCCAGCAGAACCCAGGGAGGTGGGCGCACAGATACGCAGTATTTT. The variable domain in full, with the rest retrieved from reference TRBV5-4 and TRBJ2-3, is ETGVTQSPTHLIKTRGQQVTLRCSSQSGHNTVSWYQQALGQGPQFIFQYYREEENGRGNFPPRFSGLQFPNYSSELNVNALELDDSALYLCASRTQGGGRTDTQYFGPGTRLTVL.

The chain joins TRBV7-9 to TRBJ2-1; TRBD1 is a possible D gene (5 bases). V was clipped by 6 bases and J by 9 bases, with 12 bases between them. CDR1 SEHNR and CDR2 FQNEAQ come from the germline V gene (reference sequence). The CDR3 totals 12 residues. CDR3 sequence reads: CASSPQVIEQFF. Here the CDR3 DNA reads TGTGCCAGCAGTCCACAGGTGATTGAGCAGTTCTTC.

In its sample, this clonotype was seen a few times. The chain joins TRBV5-1 to TRBJ2-1; 7 bases match TRBD1. Trimming took 2 bases from V and 1 from J; bases not matched to a gene: 3. Germline-derived CDR1 and CDR2 are SGHRS and YFSETQ. The CDR3 runs to 15 residues. CDR3 residues: CASSLGTDSYNEQFF. CDR3 DNA: TGCGCCAGCAGCTTAGGGACAGATTCCTACAATGAGCAGTTCTTC.

This rearrangement joins TRBV6-2 or TRBV6-3 to TRBJ2-2, with D unclear. The germline V and J ends were trimmed by 7 bases and 7 bases, with 19 bases remaining between them. CDR1 and CDR2 (germline): MNHEY, SVGEGT. The CDR3 length is 15 residues. The CDR3 region is CASTPPHEESGELFF. The CDR3 nucleotides are TGTGCCAGCACCCCACCCCACGAAGAAAGCGGGGAGCTGTTTTTT.

This clonotype was picked up many times. The V and J genes are TRBV7-9 and TRBJ2-5; 10 bases are shared with TRBD2. Germline-derived CDR1 and CDR2 are SEHNR and FQNEAQ (reference sequence). The CDR3 totals 15 residues. V shed 0 bases, J shed 4 bases, and the junction held 2 bases outside the gene matches. DNA for the CDR3: TGTGCCAGCAGCTTAGCGGCTAGCGGGGGAGAGACCCAGTACTTC. It specifies CASSLAASGGETQYF.

Many counts were recorded for this clonotype. The V gene is TRBV30, the J gene TRBJ1-1; D ambiguous. Between the trimmed V and J ends, which lost 5 bases and 7 bases, there was a span of 20 bases. Germline CDR1 GTSNPN, CDR2 SVGIG (reference sequence). The CDR3 extends over 14 amino acids. This CDR3 reads CAWEKVGLGNEAFF. Written as DNA, the CDR3 is TGTGCCTGGGAAAAGGTTGGGTTGGGGAATGAAGCTTTCTTT.

Remarks on this clonotype: It may be a read error: a sequence one base away is much more abundant. The rearrangement uses TRBV29-1 and TRBJ1-4; D not certain. Germline CDR1 is SQVTM and CDR2 is ANQGSEA. This CDR3 has 12 residues. CDR3 residues: CIGQLDGKKLFF. In DNA form, the CDR3 reads TGCATCGGGCAGCTCGATGGTAAAAAACTGTTTTTT.

At least ten counts were recorded for this clonotype. The chain is built from TRBV6-5 and TRBJ1-1; TRBD1 might be the D (6 bases). Germline CDR1 MNHEY, CDR2 SVGAGI. V lost 6 bases to trimming and J lost 6 bases, with 14 bases between them. This CDR3 is 13 amino acids long. For the CDR3, the DNA is TGTGCCAGCAGGCCCCCGGGGGGCCCTGAAGCTTTCTTT. Encoded protein: CASRPPGGPEAFF.

This clonotype was seen at least ten times. The chain recombines TRBV30 with TRBJ2-6; the D gene is possibly TRBD1 (5 bases). Germline lookup yields CDR1 GTSNPN and CDR2 SVGIG (reference sequence). Between the trimmed V and J ends, which lost 6 bases and 0 bases, there was a span of 9 bases. The CDR3 contains 14 residues. CDR3 loop: CACRQSSGANVLTF. Here the CDR3 DNA reads TGTGCCTGTAGACAGAGCTCTGGGGCCAACGTCCTGACTTTC.

This clonotype was detected many times. The chain uses TRBV5-4 and TRBJ2-5; tentative D call: TRBD1 (6 bases). Germline CDR1 reads SGHNT; CDR2 reads YYREEE (reference sequence). Between the trimmed V and J ends, which lost 5 bases and 1 base, there was a span of 12 bases. CDR3 length: 14 residues. The CDR3 protein is CASRTDSAQETQYF. The CDR3 DNA reads TGTGCCAGCAGAACGGACAGCGCCCAAGAGACCCAGTACTTC.

This clonotype came up many times. This chain connects TRBV20-1 to TRBJ2-7; 8 bases align to TRBD1. CDR3 length: 14 residues. CDR1 DFQATT and CDR2 SNEGSKA come from the germline V gene (reference sequence). Trimming cost V 1 base and J 5 bases; bases outside gene matches: 7. The CDR3 spells CSARGQGAFDEQYV. Written as DNA, the CDR3 is TGCAGTGCTAGAGGGCAGGGGGCTTTCGACGAGCAGTACGTC.

There are many counts of this clonotype. The chain combines TRBV12-3 or TRBV12-4 with TRBJ1-2; 8 nucleotides line up with TRBD1. V shed 6 bases, J shed 5 bases, and the junction held 8 bases outside the gene matches. This CDR3 is 14 amino acids long. The CDR3 reads CASSHRGILYGYTF. Here the CDR3 DNA reads TGTGCCAGCAGCCACAGGGGGATTCTATATGGCTACACCTTC.

In its sample, this clonotype was seen a few times. V gene TRBV4-3 combines with J gene TRBJ1-5; D might be TRBD1 (5 bases). The V and J ends lost 4 bases and 0 bases respectively, with 22 bases between them. Per the germline V gene, CDR1 is LGHNA and CDR2 is YSLEER. The CDR3 is 19 amino acids. The CDR3 nucleotides read TGCGCCAGCAGCCCCCATGTGGGGGAGGCCCCGAATAGCAATCAGCCCCAGCATTTT. Protein: CASSPHVGEAPNSNQPQHF.

This clonotype occurred many times. The chain carries TRBV5-1 and TRBJ2-2; maybe TRBD1 (5 bases). Germline V CDR1 and CDR2: SGHRS, YFSETQ. Trimming left V 0 bases short and J 5 bases short, with 17 bases between. CDR3 size: 17 residues. The CDR3 sequence: CASSLEPGLRSTGELFF. CDR3 DNA sequence: TGCGCCAGCAGCTTGGAACCAGGGCTCCGTTCAACCGGGGAGCTGTTTTTT.

The V gene is TRBV28, the J gene TRBJ1-2; D remains ambiguous. The CDR3 loop spans 15 amino acids. The V gene's germline CDR1 is MDHEN and CDR2 SYDVKM. V was pared by 3 bases and J by 4 bases, with 15 bases between. This CDR3 reads CASSFPFSTAYGYTF. DNA of the CDR3: TGTGCCAGCAGTTTCCCCTTCAGTACAGCCTATGGCTACACCTTC.

This clonotype was seen repeatedly, ten times or more. This sequence joins TRBV10-3 and TRBJ2-1; 9 bases align to TRBD1. CDR1 and CDR2 from the germline V gene are ENHRY and SYGVKD. This CDR3 is 15 amino acids long. V lost 4 bases, J lost 2 bases, and 3 bases stayed unmatched. CDR3 protein: CAISAGTGPYNEQFF. The CDR3, as DNA: TGTGCCATCAGTGCGGGGACAGGGCCCTACAATGAGCAGTTCTTC.

The chain uses TRBV28 and TRBJ2-1; 9 nucleotides align to TRBD2. V shed 4 bases, J shed 9 bases, and the junction held 4 bases outside the gene matches. Per germline, CDR1 MDHEN and CDR2 SYDVKM. This CDR3 is 13 amino acids long. CDR3: CASSSASGAEQFF. CDR3 in DNA: TGTGCCAGCAGTTCCGCTAGCGGGGCTGAGCAGTTCTTC.

This clonotype was counted at least ten times. The rearrangement uses TRBV29-1 and TRBJ2-1, with 11 bases aligning to TRBD2. V shed 8 bases and J 3 bases; nucleotides not matched to a gene: 6. Germline V CDR1 and CDR2: SQVTM, ANQGSEA. This CDR3 contains 14 residues. The CDR3 loop is CSYQGTSGYNEQFF. The CDR3 DNA reads TGCAGCTACCAGGGGACTAGCGGCTACAATGAGCAGTTCTTC.

This clonotype was seen ten or more times. The J gene is TRBJ1-6, the V gene TRBV10-1; the match to TRBD1 covers 11 bases. V lost 8 bases to trimming and J lost 7 bases; unmatched junction nucleotides: 7. The CDR3 consists of 15 residues. CDR1 is WNHNN and CDR2 is SYGVQD in the germline V gene (reference sequence). In DNA, the CDR3 is TGCGCCAGCTCGGGACAGGGGGACCGAAATTCACCCCTCCACTTT. Translated, it gives CASSGQGDRNSPLHF.

This clonotype was detected a few times. The chain couples TRBV6-1 to TRBJ1-1, with 8 bases fitting TRBD1. The CDR3 has 14 residues. Germline V lookup: CDR1 MNHNS, CDR2 SASEGT. V gave up 7 bases and J gave up 6 bases; unmatched junction bases: 10. This CDR3 is CASNPTGVGAEAFF. The CDR3 bases are TGTGCCAGCAATCCGACAGGGGTGGGGGCTGAAGCTTTCTTT.

At least ten counts were recorded for this clonotype. The chain uses TRBV29-1 and TRBJ1-1, with D possibly matching TRBD1 (5 bases). The CDR3 is made up of 12 amino acids. Trimming shortened V by 7 bases and J by 4 bases, and 13 bases separated the two germline ends. Germline values: CDR1 SQVTM, CDR2 ANQGSEA. The CDR3 nucleotides read TGCAGCGGGTCCCCCGGGGGCACTGAAGCTTTCTTT. Its protein is CSGSPGGTEAFF.

This clonotype was counted ten times or more. This chain links TRBV29-1 with TRBJ2-2; D not resolved. V was cut by 2 bases and J by 6 bases, with 4 bases left in between. Germline lookup yields CDR1 SQVTM and CDR2 ANQGSEA. The CDR3 loop spans 11 amino acids. The CDR3 DNA reads TGCAGCGTTGAAAGGGCCGGGGAGCTGTTTTTT. Translation: CSVERAGELFF.

This clonotype was counted only a few times. The chain employs TRBV18 and TRBJ2-1; TRBD2 matches at 7 bases. The CDR3 totals 15 residues. Germline V gene sequence: CDR1 KGHSH, CDR2 LQKENI. Trimming cost V 6 bases and J 2 bases; bases outside gene matches: 7. The CDR3 bases are TGTGCCAGCTCCTCCGGGACTATCACCTACAATGAGCAGTTCTTC. Translated, it gives CASSSGTITYNEQFF.

In this sample, this clonotype turned up a few times. V usage is TRBV7-9 and J usage is TRBJ1-1; 8 nucleotides align to TRBD1. V shed 3 bases, J shed 1 base, and the junction held 7 bases outside the gene matches. Germline-derived CDR1 and CDR2 are SEHNR and FQNEAQ (reference sequence). There are 16 residues in the CDR3. DNA of the CDR3: TGTGCCAGCAGCTTCGGGATGACAGGGGCGAACACTGAAGCTTTCTTT. This translates into CASSFGMTGANTEAFF.

The chain combines TRBV5-1 with TRBJ2-7; tentative D call: TRBD2 (6 bases). The CDR3 loop spans 15 amino acids. Germline V CDR1 and CDR2: SGHRS, YFSETQ. V lost 0 bases and J lost 7, with 17 bases in between. CDR3 sequence reads: CASSLDVTMEGEQYF. The DNA for the CDR3 is TGCGCCAGCAGCTTGGACGTCACCATGGAGGGGGAGCAGTACTTC.